These T cell receptor beta chains were read from a single sample in a study of technical replicates of blood from several donors. The assay was immunoSEQ multiplex PCR, and TCRdb's table has in-frame clones only and misses some. This sample yields around 63,000 clones, of which 95% to 98% are seen a single time; around 0.16% belongs to the top ten. Sequenced: T cells isolated from PBMCs. The receptors shown here come from a human donor in good health. Both conserved end residues are trimmed from each CDR3.

V gene	J gene	CDR3 length	CDR3 protein
TRBV27	TRBJ1-5	11	ASSFTGNQPQH
TRBV5-1	TRBJ2-7	14	ASSLPSGSLAYEQY
TRBV27	TRBJ2-7	12	ASSLGTGGFEQY
TRBV6-4	TRBJ2-2	14	ASSLGQGIGVGELF
TRBV6-5	TRBJ1-2	13	ASSSPGQGAYGYT
TRBV10-1	TRBJ2-4	12	ASSGGKLENIQY
TRBV28	TRBJ2-1	14	ASSLGGVGLGNEQF
TRBV4-1	TRBJ2-2	13	ASTTGQPNTGELF
TRBV7-9	TRBJ2-5	12	ASFGPFSAETQY
TRBV9	TRBJ1-5	11	ASSTGLNQPQH
TRBV5-4	TRBJ1-2	12	ASSRQVSNYGYT
TRBV7-3	TRBJ1-1	12	ASSIRSGAEEAF
TRBV5-1	TRBJ2-5	12	ASSLAEGRETQY
TRBV29-1	TRBJ1-2	11	SAPGGAVEGYT
TRBV7-4	TRBJ1-4	13	ASSYKGGGNEKLF
TRBV11-2	TRBJ1-5	11	ATSAGPNQPQH
TRBV19	TRBJ1-1	12	ASSIDHRDTEAF
TRBV28	TRBJ2-2	11	ATVAGATGELF
TRBV19	TRBJ2-7	11	VKMSGVSYEQY
TRBV29-1	TRBJ2-7	11	SGLLGSSYEQY
TRBV7-9	TRBJ2-7	9	ASSLYYEQY
TRBV7-3	TRBJ2-3	18	ASSLSSGTSGGDFTDTQY
TRBV7-9	TRBJ2-1	15	ASSSQYLAGGPYEQF
TRBV4-1	TRBJ2-1	17	ASSQDMTSGRRGDNEQF
TRBV2	TRBJ1-5	13	ASSGNRGEGQPQH